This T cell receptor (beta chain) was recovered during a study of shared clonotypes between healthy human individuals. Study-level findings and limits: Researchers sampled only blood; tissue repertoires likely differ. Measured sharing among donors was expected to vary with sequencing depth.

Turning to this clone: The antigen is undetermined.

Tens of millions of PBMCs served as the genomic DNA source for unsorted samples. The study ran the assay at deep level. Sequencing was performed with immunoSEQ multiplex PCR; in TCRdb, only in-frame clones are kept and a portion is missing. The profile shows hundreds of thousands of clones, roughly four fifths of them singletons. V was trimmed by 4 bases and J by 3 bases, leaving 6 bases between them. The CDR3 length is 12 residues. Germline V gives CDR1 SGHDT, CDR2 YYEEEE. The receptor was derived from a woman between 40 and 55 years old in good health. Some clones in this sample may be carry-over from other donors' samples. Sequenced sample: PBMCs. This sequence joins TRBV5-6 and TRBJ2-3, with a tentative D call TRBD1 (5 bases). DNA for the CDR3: TGTGCCAGCAGCGCAGGGACAGATACGCAGTATTTT. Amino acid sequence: CASSAGTDTQYF.